This T cell receptor beta chain was observed in a study of T cell responses to AZD1222 COVID-19 vaccine. General observations from the study: Of spike-specific TCRs, nearly half reportedly target regions left unmutated in variants. Just five to seven AZD1222 recipients tested seropositive at baseline.

Some clones are missing from TCRdb's copy, which holds only in-frame ones; the method was immunoSEQ multiplex PCR. The sample holds under 150,000 clones; 90% are singletons and the top ten take roughly 1.7%. CDR3 size: 15 residues. The germline V gene has CDR1 MDHEN and CDR2 SYDVKM. V gave up 7 bases and J gave up 1 base; unmatched junction bases: 6. As regards this clone: Its target is unknown.

The V gene is TRBV28, the J gene TRBJ1-3; 8 bases align to TRBD1. The input for sequencing was peripheral blood, taken 28 days after the second AZD1222 dose. The TCR comes from an adult who received the AZD1222 COVID-19 vaccine. CDR3 DNA: TGTGCCAGCACCATACAGGGGGGATCTGGAAACACCATATATTTT. Its protein is CASTIQGGSGNTIYF.